This TCR beta chain emerged from a study of blood T cells in healthy people across ages (dated by TCRdb to between 2015 and 2017). The study in broad terms: In model experiments, roughly one uniquely barcoded TCR beta cDNA molecule per two T cells was captured by template switching. Using deep sequencing normalized with unique cDNA molecular identifiers, the study measured how TCR beta repertoire diversity changes with age. To avoid experimental bias, donors of different ages were distributed randomly across sequencing lanes. Donors were grouped into four age groups: young (average 16 years), middle-aged (less than 40), aged (approximately 58) and long-lived (about 82). The study analyzed two additional independent replicas of 1 million unique cDNA reads from the same blood draw for two donors, one aged 18 to 30 and one aged 80 or older.

The approximately 39 donors, aged about 6 to 95 years, were systemically healthy Caucasian individuals from Russia. Each donor gave around 9.9 milliliters of peripheral blood, collected into EDTA-treated Vacutainer tubes. PBMCs were isolated by Ficoll-Paque density-gradient centrifugation, with at least 7 million obtained per sample. Total RNA was extracted from PBMCs with Trizol reagent, with at least 6 micrograms obtained per sample. For every donor, flow cytometry on a PBMC aliquot measured the percentage of naive CD45RAhigh/CD27high T cells. To note about this clonotype: Its antigen is not yet known. No base quality information exists; no much larger clone differs at one position.

The method behind the library was 5' RACE. The run used an Illumina HiSeq 2500. A second PCR of roughly 6 to 11 cycles was run with a J-beta primer mix and a sample-barcoded 5' primer. A unique molecular identifier was introduced onto each TCR beta cDNA molecule by a template-switch 5' adaptor carrying 12 random nucleotides. At least 2.5 million CDR3-containing paired-end reads were obtained from each sample. All of the RNA was converted into first-strand cDNA using the Mint cDNA synthesis kit, with a TRBC-specific oligonucleotide serving as the primer. Following uracil-DNA glycosylase treatment, a first 18-cycle PCR with universal primers M1SS and BC2_uni_R was performed on all cDNA. The paper's data handling went like this. Normalization of each sample was performed by random selection of 1 million high-quality reads, each carrying a distinct molecular identifier. Instead of being binned into consensus sequences, reads with shared molecular identifiers were discarded. MiTCR, with a Q25 quality threshold and the strictest error-elimination algorithm, was used for CDR3 identification, clonotype clustering and error correction. Lower-bound total TCR beta diversity was estimated with a nonparametric unseen species model using Euler transformation. TCRdb itself trimmed the public reads at Q25 with fastp, ran MiXCR and retained productive beta chains. Each record represents a unique CDR3 protein, reported with the most common genes and DNA among its rows. The V and J calls reflect TCRdb's pipeline rather than the authors' work. This sample gives roughly 1.7 million distinct CDR3 sequences in total; around 36% of them show up just once. The ten largest make up around 10% of the sample.

Including the terminal cysteine and phenylalanine, the CDR3 comprises 12 residues. Left in the record is the CDR3 DNA by itself, 36 bases read in frame from the first base. V and J lose 0 bases and 7 bases, and a span of 7 bases separates them. From a lookup of the germline V gene, CDR1 and CDR2 are SGHTA and FQGNSA. On the study overall, not on this receptor specifically: Estimates of total diversity based on one million sequenced T cells were considered lower bounds and underestimates. As age increased, observed TCR beta diversity per million T cells dropped in a roughly linear way, and a significant reduction was already evident by age about 40. Compared with the aged group, more naive CD4+ T cells, fewer expanded clones and increased TCR diversity were shown by the long-lived group, suggesting age selection. The CMV infection status of donors was not known, potentially confounding age-related changes in expanded clonotypes. Because profiling used bulk unsorted PBMCs, naive and antigen-experienced compartments could not be compared conclusively. A strong correlation was found between observed TCR beta diversity and the percentage of naive T cells measured by flow cytometry.

The material sequenced was blood. The rearrangement joined TRBV7-2 to TRBJ2-7; no D gene can be assigned with confidence. This TCR was recovered from a woman between 25 and 40 years old in good health. CDR3 sequence: CASSLALREQYF. Read as DNA, the sequence is TGTGCCAGCAGCTTAGCTTTGCGGGAGCAGTACTTC.